This is a list of T cell receptor beta chains from one sample in a study of cytomegalovirus exposure and HLA in healthy donors. Here immunoSEQ multiplex PCR was the method, and the copy in TCRdb shows in-frame clones only, minus some. This repertoire shows roughly 180,000 clones, around 80% found once; its top ten account for more than 1%. The sequenced sample was PBMCs. Source of these receptors: a boy younger than 10 in good health and CMV-seronegative. Both conserved end residues are part of each CDR3. Each record gives: D gene, J gene, clone size, V gene, CDR3 protein, CDR3 DNA. A D gene is named only where the DNA matches it firmly. Size is stated for part of the rows, as once, few or many counts, or as a class when the clone is expanded.

D gene: .; J gene: TRBJ1-2; clone size: .; V gene: TRBV29-1; CDR3 protein: CSVALQAANYGYTF; CDR3 DNA: TGCAGCGTGGCGTTACAGGCCGCTAACTATGGCTACACCTTC
D gene: TRBD1; J gene: TRBJ1-2; clone size: .; V gene: TRBV29-1; CDR3 protein: CSVAKGQGDYGYTF; CDR3 DNA: TGCAGCGTTGCAAAGGGACAGGGGGACTATGGCTACACCTTC
D gene: .; J gene: TRBJ1-1; clone size: once; V gene: TRBV10-1; CDR3 protein: CATQKGGTEAFF; CDR3 DNA: TGCGCCACCCAAAAGGGGGGGACTGAAGCTTTCTTT
D gene: TRBD2; J gene: TRBJ2-1; clone size: .; V gene: TRBV30; CDR3 protein: CATSGKGVNEQFF; CDR3 DNA: TGTGCCACTAGCGGGAAAGGGGTCAATGAGCAGTTCTTC
D gene: TRBD2; J gene: TRBJ2-1; clone size: few; V gene: TRBV7-8; CDR3 protein: CASSSGLVNEQFF; CDR3 DNA: TGTGCCAGCAGCTCTGGACTAGTCAATGAGCAGTTCTTC
D gene: .; J gene: TRBJ2-1; clone size: .; V gene: TRBV18; CDR3 protein: CASSPNRVPYNEQFF; CDR3 DNA: TGTGCCAGCTCGCCTAACCGGGTCCCTTACAATGAGCAGTTCTTC
D gene: .; J gene: TRBJ1-2; clone size: .; V gene: TRBV2; CDR3 protein: CASSELGGRNYGYTF; CDR3 DNA: TGTGCCAGCAGTGAATTAGGGGGACGGAACTATGGCTACACCTTC
D gene: TRBD1; J gene: TRBJ2-5; clone size: .; V gene: TRBV10-3; CDR3 protein: CAISEYGQGKETQYF; CDR3 DNA: TGTGCCATCAGTGAGTACGGACAGGGTAAAGAGACCCAGTACTTC
D gene: TRBD2; J gene: TRBJ2-2; clone size: .; V gene: TRBV7-2; CDR3 protein: CASSSPGLAATGELFF; CDR3 DNA: TGTGCCAGCAGCTCCCCGGGACTAGCGGCGACCGGGGAGCTGTTTTTT
D gene: .; J gene: TRBJ1-1; clone size: .; V gene: TRBV30; CDR3 protein: CAWSLAGLSDTEAFF; CDR3 DNA: TGTGCCTGGAGTCTGGCAGGGTTGTCGGACACTGAAGCTTTCTTT
D gene: .; J gene: TRBJ1-2; clone size: .; V gene: TRBV19; CDR3 protein: CASSIRGRVNYGYTF; CDR3 DNA: TGTGCCAGTAGTATCAGGGGTAGGGTCAACTATGGCTACACCTTC
D gene: TRBD2; J gene: TRBJ2-3; clone size: .; V gene: TRBV6-6; CDR3 protein: CASSSTSAVRTDTQYF; CDR3 DNA: TGTGCCAGCAGTTCGACTAGCGCGGTTCGCACAGATACGCAGTATTTT
D gene: TRBD1; J gene: TRBJ1-2; clone size: .; V gene: TRBV18; CDR3 protein: CASSPGQGGAYGYTF; CDR3 DNA: TGTGCCAGCTCACCGGGACAGGGTGGGGCGTATGGCTACACCTTC
D gene: .; J gene: TRBJ1-2; clone size: .; V gene: TRBV15; CDR3 protein: CATSWGRDGYTF; CDR3 DNA: TGTGCCACCAGCTGGGGGAGGGATGGCTACACCTTC
D gene: .; J gene: TRBJ1-2; clone size: .; V gene: TRBV4-3; CDR3 protein: CASSQEGQSYGYTF; CDR3 DNA: TGCGCCAGCAGCCAAGAAGGACAAAGCTATGGCTACACCTTC
D gene: .; J gene: TRBJ1-2; clone size: .; V gene: TRBV5-4; CDR3 protein: CASSEPGANYGYTF; CDR3 DNA: TGTGCCAGCAGCGAACCCGGGGCTAACTATGGCTACACCTTC
D gene: TRBD1; J gene: TRBJ2-7; clone size: .; V gene: TRBV5-5; CDR3 protein: CASSLFGTGDYEQYF; CDR3 DNA: TGTGCCAGCAGCTTGTTTGGGACAGGTGACTACGAGCAGTACTTC
D gene: TRBD2; J gene: TRBJ2-1; clone size: .; V gene: TRBV7-3; CDR3 protein: CASSSTSGKQFF; CDR3 DNA: TGTGCCAGCAGTTCTACTAGCGGGAAGCAGTTCTTC
D gene: .; J gene: TRBJ1-1; clone size: .; V gene: TRBV19; CDR3 protein: CASSMSIVNTEAFF; CDR3 DNA: TGTGCCAGTAGTATGTCTATCGTGAACACTGAAGCTTTCTTT
D gene: .; J gene: TRBJ2-1; clone size: .; V gene: TRBV11-3; CDR3 protein: CASSTTVSSYNEQFF; CDR3 DNA: TGTGCCAGCAGCACGACAGTGAGCTCCTACAATGAGCAGTTCTTC